The T cell receptor beta chain under discussion was sequenced for a study of shared clonotypes between healthy human individuals. General study points: Non-shared clonotypes were found to have lower generation probabilities than the clonotypes that were shared by all four of the sorted-subset donors.

The trim removed 1 base at V and 3 bases at J, leaving 3 bases unmatched. CDR3 length equals 15 residues. Germline CDR1 is MNHNS and CDR2 is SASEGT. In regard to this clone: Antigen specificity is unknown.

Sequencing used immunoSEQ multiplex PCR; TCRdb keeps in-frame clones, though not all of them. The table lists approximately 2,000,000 clones, 85% to 95% of them singletons. This chain joins TRBV6-1 and TRBJ1-2; 9 bases are shared with TRBD1. The source material was naive CD4+ T cells from PBMCs. Described subset: CD45RA+ positively selected. The TCR sequence derives from a man in his late teens or twenties in good health. Some clones in this sample may be carry-over from other donors' samples. CDR3: CASSEGQGEYYGYTF. The CDR3 DNA reads as TGTGCCAGCAGTGAAGGACAGGGGGAATACTATGGCTACACCTTC.